This T cell receptor (beta chain) emerged from a study of T cell changes during pregnancy in multiple sclerosis. The V gene's germline CDR1 is SEHNR and CDR2 FQNEAQ (reference sequence). CDR3 size: 16 residues. J gave up 5 bases and V 0 bases, and 7 bases lay outside the gene matches. This clone was picked up one time. Only in-frame clones appear in the TCRdb table, and some are missing; sequencing was by immunoSEQ multiplex PCR. The repertoire consists of approximately 30,000 clones, with roughly 89% occurring once and the leading ten covering about 5%. This clonotype was sampled from a female donor with multiple sclerosis, enrolled in a pregnancy study. The J gene is TRBJ2-1, the V gene TRBV7-9, with 7 bases matching TRBD2. Sequenced material: CD8+ T cells from peripheral blood mononuclear cells, taken in the first trimester of pregnancy. CDR3: CASSLAGGSWDNEQFF. CDR3 in DNA: TGTGCCAGCAGCTTAGCGGGAGGGAGTTGGGACAATGAGCAGTTCTTC.